This TCR beta chain originates from a study of shared clonotypes between healthy human individuals. Whole-study results and caveats: Larger estimated richness was generally seen in naive subsets than in memory subsets. Clonotypes shared by all four sorted-subset donors had higher generation probabilities than non-shared clonotypes.

From CD4+ cells came CD45RA+ naive and CD45RA-negative memory subsets. Per the original data handling: Without quality scores, immunoSEQ junctional reads could not be filtered like full-length reads. The table came from immunoSEQ multiplex PCR; TCRdb's copy has only in-frame clones and leaves some out. The V and J calls and clone size come from that table; D and trimming were worked out from the DNA. Of about 1.1 million clones listed, 75% to 80% were seen once; the top ten hold approximately 0.52%. The length of the CDR3 is 14 residues. Unmatched junction bases numbered 7, after V lost 6 bases and J lost 4 bases. The germline gives CDR1 SGHAT, CDR2 FQDESV (reference sequence). A word on this clone: Its antigen is unidentified.

The clonotype originates from a man aged 18 to 30 in good health. Some clones in this sample may be carry-over from other donors' samples. The sequencing sample was made of memory CD4+ T cells from PBMCs. Subset meaning: CD45RA-negative fraction. The V and J genes are TRBV11-1 and TRBJ2-7; 9 nucleotides align to TRBD2. Here the CDR3 DNA reads TGTGCCAGCAGTCGACTAGCGGAAATTTACGAGCAGTACTTC. It is translated as CASSRLAEIYEQYF.